This passage covers 29 T cell receptor beta chains from one sample sequenced in a study of blood T cell repertoires in COVID-19. The protocol was immunoSEQ multiplex PCR, while the TCRdb copy is restricted to in-frame clones and leaves out a portion. The table has around 60,000 clones, roughly two thirds seen once. The specimen sequenced was peripheral blood. The source is a woman aged 70-85 years with COVID-19, enrolled during active disease.

This chain links TRBV2 with TRBJ1-5; no clear D. V was shortened by 1 base and J by 10 bases, with 14 bases between the two germline ends. The CDR3 is 14 residues long. Germline V gives CDR1 SNHLY, CDR2 FYNNEI. The CDR3, as DNA: TGTGCCAGCAGTGAAGGGCAGCGCTCAAGACCCCAGCATTTT. Translation: CASSEGQRSRPQHF.

As regards this clone: Other DNA sequences within the sample encode an identical CDR3. This chain connects TRBV12-5 to TRBJ2-3; 14 positions match TRBD2. From germline, CDR1 is LGHNT and CDR2 FRNRAP. CDR3 length: 15 residues. Trimming removed 6 bases from V and 5 bases from J; junction bases left unmatched: 4. The CDR3 loop reads CASGGLAGAGDTQYF. As DNA, the CDR3 is TGTGCTAGTGGGGGACTAGCGGGAGCGGGAGATACGCAGTATTTT.

J is TRBJ2-5 and V is TRBV12-3 or TRBV12-4; no firm D call. The CDR3 extends over 13 amino acids. The germline V and J ends were trimmed by 6 bases and 2 bases, with 10 bases remaining between them. The DNA of the CDR3 is TGTGCCAGCAGCTCCCTTATTCAAGAGACCCAGTACTTC. This sequence encodes CASSSLIQETQYF.

This clone was seen a few times. This sample also contains other DNA sequences that code for the same CDR3. This chain uses TRBV5-1 with TRBJ1-1; TRBD1 aligns across 7 bases. Germline V gene lookup returns CDR1 SGHRS and CDR2 YFSETQ. Trimming took 0 bases from V and 0 from J; bases not matched to a gene: 2. The CDR3 extends over 15 amino acids. The CDR3, as DNA: TGCGCCAGCAGCTTGGGGACAGGCATGAACACTGAAGCTTTCTTT. It specifies CASSLGTGMNTEAFF.

In its sample, this clone was seen a few times. The chain has TRBV14 and TRBJ2-4; the D is unclear. CDR3 length: 13 amino acids. The germline gives CDR1 SGHDN, CDR2 FVKESK. V dropped 1 base and J dropped 9 bases, with 10 bases sitting between them. The CDR3: CASSQGLDRIQYF. The CDR3 nucleotides are TGTGCCAGCAGCCAAGGACTTGATCGCATTCAGTACTTC.

The rearrangement links TRBV7-3 to TRBJ2-2; TRBD1 matches at 8 bases. V lost 1 base, J lost 7 bases, and 5 bases stayed unmatched. Germline V gene sequence: CDR1 SGHTA, CDR2 FQGTGA. This CDR3 region has 15 residues. The CDR3 DNA is TGTGCCAGCAGCTTAAGCCAGGGGGCTAACGGGGAGCTGTTTTTT. Translation gives CASSLSQGANGELFF.

This sequence joins TRBV19 and TRBJ2-2; 9 nucleotides align to TRBD1. V lost 7 bases, J lost 5 bases, and 14 bases stayed unmatched. Germline CDR1 LNHDA, CDR2 SQIVND (reference sequence). This CDR3 is built from 17 residues. The CDR3: CASTPHPRDRVTGELFF. The CDR3 nucleotides are TGTGCCAGTACCCCCCATCCGCGGGACAGGGTTACCGGGGAGCTGTTTTTT.

The chain is built from TRBV6-2 or TRBV6-3 and TRBJ2-1; 12 nucleotides line up with TRBD2. Germline CDR1 and CDR2: MNHEY and SVGEGT. The CDR3 runs 16 residues. Germline trimming cut 4 bases from V and 4 bases from J; bases unmatched to any gene: 5. CDR3 sequence (DNA): TGTGCCAGCAGTTCACCGGGACTAGCGGGTTACAATGAGCAGTTCTTC. Its protein product is CASSSPGLAGYNEQFF.

This chain connects TRBV5-6 to TRBJ2-3, with 8 bases lining up with TRBD1. With 1 base clipped from V and 4 bases from J, the junction kept 14 bases outside the gene matches. Germline V gives CDR1 SGHDT, CDR2 YYEEEE. The CDR3 length is 18 residues. In nucleotides, the CDR3 is TGTGCCAGCAGCTTGATAACAGGGGGAGCGGGTGGTGCAGATACGCAGTATTTT. It encodes CASSLITGGAGGADTQYF. Supplemented by reference TRBV5-6 and TRBJ2-3, the full variable domain reads DAGVTQSPTHLIKTRGQQVTLRCSPKSGHDTVSWYQQALGQGPQFIFQYYEEEERQRGNFPDRFSGHQFPNYSSELNVNALLLGDSALYLCASSLITGGAGGADTQYFGPGTRLTVL.

This rearrangement joins TRBV9 to TRBJ1-2; 9 bases fit TRBD1. Germline V gives CDR1 SGDLS, CDR2 YYNGEE. The trim removed 0 bases at V and 7 bases at J, leaving 7 bases unmatched. This CDR3 has 15 residues. Written as DNA, the CDR3 is TGTGCCAGCAGCGTAGGCCCGACAGGGGGGCTTGGCTACACCTTC. Its protein is CASSVGPTGGLGYTF.

The chain uses TRBV6-2 or TRBV6-3 and TRBJ1-5, with TRBD1 matching over 7 bases. Germline CDR1 reads MNHEY; CDR2 reads SVGEGT. This CDR3 comprises 15 residues. V lost 3 bases to trimming and J lost 7 bases; unmatched junction nucleotides: 9. In nucleotides, the CDR3 is TGTGCCAGCAGTTATGGAGGGGGCGCGGGACAGCCCCAGCATTTT. It encodes CASSYGGGAGQPQHF.

This rearrangement joins TRBV5-1 to TRBJ2-3, with 11 positions matching TRBD2. Germline V lookup: CDR1 SGHRS, CDR2 YFSETQ. With V trimmed by 0 bases and J by 4 bases, 7 bases remained unmatched. The CDR3 sequence is 17 residues long. The CDR3 sequence: CASSLGSSGGKADTQYF. CDR3 sequence (DNA): TGCGCCAGCAGCTTGGGCTCTAGCGGGGGGAAGGCAGATACGCAGTATTTT.

The chain couples TRBV7-2 to TRBJ1-1, with D tentatively TRBD1 (6 bases). V was cut by 3 bases and J by 4 bases, with 12 bases left in between. Germline V gene lookup returns CDR1 SGHTA and CDR2 FQGNSA. The CDR3 totals 14 residues. The CDR3 DNA reads as TGTGCCAGCAGCTTGGCGCAGGGGACCACTGAAGCTTTCTTT. Its protein product is CASSLAQGTTEAFF. The whole variable domain, remainder taken from reference TRBV7-2 and TRBJ1-1, is GAGVSQSPSNKVTEKGKDVELRCDPISGHTALYWYRQSLGQGLEFLIYFQGNSAPDKSGLPSDRFSAERTGGSVSTLTIQRTQQEDSAVYLCASSLAQGTTEAFFGQGTRLTVV.

V is TRBV4-3 and J is TRBJ2-3, with a weak D call TRBD2 (5 bases). CDR1 LGHNA and CDR2 YSLEER come from the germline V gene. CDR3 size: 13 residues. Trimming stripped 8 bases from V and 4 bases from J, with 13 bases between. The CDR3 bases are TGCGCCAGCGCCCTTAGCGTTGCAGATACGCAGTATTTT. Encoded protein: CASALSVADTQYF.

The chain links TRBV5-6 to TRBJ1-2; weak D call: TRBD1 (5 bases). The ends were cut back, 3 bases at V and 10 bases at J, with 16 bases in the middle. From germline, CDR1 is SGHDT and CDR2 YYEEEE. The CDR3 has 13 amino acids. The chain's CDR3 is CASSSQVTGAYTF. The DNA of the CDR3 is TGTGCCAGCAGCTCACAGGTTACCGGTGCCTACACCTTC.

This clone was detected only a few times. V usage is TRBV24-1 and J usage is TRBJ2-5; 9 positions agree with TRBD1. CDR3 length equals 15 residues. J was trimmed by 5 bases and V by 3 bases; bases with no gene match: 6. Germline assignment: CDR1 KGHDR and CDR2 SFDVKD. As DNA, the CDR3 is TGTGCCACCAGTGATGCCACAGGGGGCACGGAGACCCAGTACTTC. Its protein is CATSDATGGTETQYF.

This clone was seen only once. J is TRBJ1-5 and V is TRBV7-8; tentatively, D is TRBD1 (5 bases). This CDR3 contains 13 residues. Germline loops: CDR1 SGHVS, CDR2 FQNEAQ. V was clipped by 4 bases and J by 7 bases, with 11 bases between them. CDR3 residues: CASSYGGEQPQHF. For the CDR3, the DNA is TGTGCCAGCAGCTACGGGGGGGAACAGCCCCAGCATTTT.

V is TRBV7-9 and J is TRBJ2-5, with D possibly matching TRBD1 (5 bases). The CDR3 loop spans 15 amino acids. The germline gives CDR1 SEHNR, CDR2 FQNEAQ (reference sequence). Trimming removed 4 bases at V and 5 bases at J, with 17 bases between. The CDR3 reads CASSSSAGAGETQYF. CDR3 DNA: TGTGCCAGCAGCTCTTCAGCAGGAGCAGGGGAGACCCAGTACTTC.

This clone was seen a handful of times. The genes are TRBV13 and TRBJ2-1; a weak D match, TRBD1 (5 bases). Germline V gives CDR1 PRHDT, CDR2 FYEKMQ (reference sequence). With 6 bases removed from V and 1 base from J, the gap between germline ends came to 10 bases. The CDR3 is 14 amino acids. The CDR3 protein is CASRGADSYNEQFF. CDR3 in DNA: TGTGCCAGCAGAGGGGCAGATTCCTACAATGAGCAGTTCTTC. The full variable domain, with the rest looked up from reference TRBV13 and TRBJ2-1, is AAGVIQSPRHLIKEKRETATLKCYPIPRHDTVYWYQQGPGQDPQFLISFYEKMQSDKGSIPDRFSAQQFSDYHSELNMSSLELGDSALYFCASRGADSYNEQFFGPGTRLTVL.

V gene TRBV18 combines with J gene TRBJ2-7; D call uncertain. CDR1 is KGHSH and CDR2 is LQKENI in the germline V gene. This CDR3 comprises 12 residues. With 3 bases removed from V and 9 bases from J, the gap between germline ends came to 12 bases. CDR3 nucleotides: TGTGCCAGCTCACCTACCCGATGCGGGCAGTACGTC. Residues: CASSPTRCGQYV.

This clone was detected once. The V call is TRBV6-2 or TRBV6-3, the J call TRBJ2-7; 7 bases line up with TRBD1. CDR1 MNHEY and CDR2 SVGEGT come from the germline V gene. The CDR3 runs 16 residues. The J segment lost 4 bases and the V segment lost 2 bases, leaving 11 bases of the junction unmatched. CDR3 in DNA: TGTGCCAGCAGTTACCATGGGACAGCTTTCTGGTACGAGCAGTACGTC. This sequence encodes CASSYHGTAFWYEQYV.

The CDR3 region is CASSAFRWGLEYF. CDR3 nucleotides: TGTGCCAGCAGTGCCTTCCGGTGGGGGCTAGAGTACTTC. The V call is TRBV6-4, the J call TRBJ2-4, with D possibly TRBD1 on 6 matching bases. The CDR3 covers 13 residues. V dropped 4 bases and J dropped 14 bases, with 18 bases sitting between them. In germline, CDR1 is MRHNA, CDR2 SNTAGT.

This sequence joins TRBV7-9 and TRBJ1-2; no clear D. The germline CDR1 and CDR2 sequences are SEHNR and FQNEAQ (reference sequence). Trimming stripped 7 bases from V and 6 bases from J, with 18 bases between. The CDR3 covers 14 residues. This chain's CDR3 is CASTGRLSSHGYTF. CDR3 bases: TGTGCCAGCACGGGGAGGCTTTCTAGCCATGGCTACACCTTC.

The chain couples TRBV12-3 or TRBV12-4 to TRBJ1-5; D is unclear. CDR3 length: 13 amino acids. V shed 0 bases and J shed 5 bases, with 5 bases lying between them. The CDR3 DNA follows: TGTGCCAGCAGTTTAGCCTTCTATCAGCCCCAGCATTTT. Residues: CASSLAFYQPQHF.

The chain is built from TRBV6-2 or TRBV6-3 and TRBJ1-2; unclear D gene. Trimming removed 0 bases from V and 7 bases from J, with 9 bases in between. Germline V gene lookup returns CDR1 MNHEY and CDR2 SVGEGT. The CDR3 length is 13 residues. The CDR3 reads CASSYSSGGGYTF. CDR3 nucleotide sequence: TGTGCCAGCAGTTACTCATCAGGTGGTGGCTACACCTTC.

The sample holds a few counts of this clone. J is TRBJ1-4 and V is TRBV5-6, with D unresolved. Germline lookup yields CDR1 SGHDT and CDR2 YYEEEE. V shed 4 bases and J shed 4 bases, with 14 bases lying between them. CDR3 length: 15 residues. The CDR3 DNA sequence: TGTGCCAGCAGCGTCTACCTGGGCGATAATGAAAAACTGTTTTTT. Its translation is CASSVYLGDNEKLFF.

This chain joins TRBV21-1 and TRBJ2-1; TRBD2 is the table's D call and was not checked against the DNA. TRBV21-1 represents a pseudogene. The CDR3 covers 11 residues. CDR3 bases: TGTGCCAGCAGTTTCCGAGGGGAGCAGTTCTTC. Amino acid sequence: CASSFRGEQFF.

This clone was observed a handful of times. The rearrangement joins TRBV3-1 (or the pseudogene TRBV3-2) to TRBJ2-3; no clear D gene. The CDR3 extends over 15 amino acids. Looked up from germline, CDR1 is LGHDT and CDR2 is YNNKEL (reference sequence). Trimming took off 6 bases at V and 0 bases at J, with 13 bases between the two ends. CDR3 protein: CASRRHLESTDTQYF. The CDR3 coding sequence is TGTGCCAGCAGGCGCCATCTGGAGAGCACAGATACGCAGTATTTT.

V usage is TRBV4-3 and J usage is TRBJ1-4, with TRBD1 matching over 7 bases. The J segment lost 6 bases and the V segment lost 3 bases, leaving 7 bases of the junction unmatched. The CDR3 is 15 residues long. The V gene's germline CDR1 is LGHNA and CDR2 YSLEER. The CDR3 reads CASSHGDRVDEKLFF. The CDR3 DNA sequence: TGCGCCAGCAGCCATGGAGACAGGGTGGATGAAAAACTGTTTTTT.